The 22 T cell receptor beta chains given below trace back to one sample, sequenced in a study of blood T cell repertoires in COVID-19. TCRdb's copy holds only in-frame clones and misses some; the assay was immunoSEQ multiplex PCR. The sample lists about 150,000 clones, 65% to 90% occurring once. The specimen sequenced was peripheral blood. The receptors come from a woman aged 60 to 75 with COVID-19, enrolled during active disease.

Notes on this clone: The conserved phenylalanine or tryptophan normally closing the CDR3 is absent here, so this likely arose from a read error. No DNA is shown, since the ends of the CDR3 on it are uncertain; the CDR3 is the one TCRdb lists. The gene calls are TRBV6-1 and TRBJ1-2; the table's D call of TRBD1 was not tested on the DNA. The germline gives CDR1 MNHNS, CDR2 SASEGT. A total of 13 residues make up the CDR3, ends included. The CDR3 loop reads CASSEGRGYGYTL.

The CDR3 region has the DNA TGTGCCAGCAGCAAAGTGAGGGCAGAAACCTACGAGCAGTACGTC. Translating it yields CASSKVRAETYEQYV. The chain uses TRBV21-1 and TRBJ2-7; the table names TRBD2, a call not compared with the DNA. TRBV21-1 is given as a pseudogene. CDR3 length: 15 amino acids.

J is TRBJ2-2 and V is TRBV12-5, with 9 bases matching TRBD2. The CDR3 spans 14 residues. Germline CDR1 LGHNT, CDR2 FRNRAP. V trimming: 7 bases; J trimming: 6 bases; junction bases outside the gene matches: 6. CDR3 loop: CASENSGRAGELFF. The CDR3, as DNA: TGTGCTAGTGAAAATAGCGGGAGAGCCGGGGAGCTGTTTTTT.

The chain employs TRBV9 and TRBJ2-1; a weak D match, TRBD1 (6 bases). Germline V CDR1 and CDR2: SGDLS, YYNGEE. The CDR3 is made up of 16 amino acids. V lost 3 bases, J lost 2 bases, and 15 bases lay in between. The CDR3: CASSAQSGGPYNEQFF. CDR3 nucleotide sequence: TGTGCCAGCAGCGCCCAGAGTGGGGGCCCCTACAATGAGCAGTTCTTC.

The chain is built from TRBV30 and TRBJ1-3; maybe TRBD1 (5 bases). V lost 0 bases, J lost 0 bases, and 15 bases lay in between. The CDR3 has 17 residues. Germline CDR1 GTSNPN, CDR2 SVGIG (reference sequence). Written as DNA, the CDR3 is TGTGCCTGGAGTGTACGGGGGGGAGCTGGCTCTGGAAACACCATATATTTT. Residues: CAWSVRGGAGSGNTIYF.

The chain couples TRBV6-1 to TRBJ1-1, with D unresolved. This CDR3 is 14 amino acids long. Per the germline V gene, CDR1 is MNHNS and CDR2 is SASEGT. Trimming removed 3 bases at V and 4 bases at J, with 12 bases between. For the CDR3, the DNA is TGTGCCAGCAGTGATGCCGGAGTTGGCACTGAAGCTTTCTTT. Its protein is CASSDAGVGTEAFF.

The chain has TRBV5-1 and TRBJ2-2; no firm D call. V lost 0 bases and J lost 4, with 10 bases in between. CDR3 length: 15 amino acids. The germline gives CDR1 SGHRS, CDR2 YFSETQ. The DNA for the CDR3 is TGCGCCAGCAGCTTGGATCCAACCAGCACCGGGGAGCTGTTTTTT. Amino acid sequence: CASSLDPTSTGELFF.

The chain has TRBV7-2 and TRBJ1-5; possibly TRBD1 for D (6 bases). CDR1 and CDR2 (germline): SGHTA, FQGNSA. The CDR3 is 15 residues long. V was cut by 5 bases and J by 4 bases, with 15 bases left in between. The CDR3 spells CASSLGQLNNQPQHF. The CDR3 bases are TGTGCCAGCAGCCTCGGACAGCTAAATAATCAGCCCCAGCATTTT. The whole variable domain, remainder taken from reference TRBV7-2 and TRBJ1-5, is GAGVSQSPSNKVTEKGKDVELRCDPISGHTALYWYRQSLGQGLEFLIYFQGNSAPDKSGLPSDRFSAERTGGSVSTLTIQRTQQEDSAVYLCASSLGQLNNQPQHFGDGTRLSIL.

J is TRBJ1-1 and V is TRBV30; 7 bases are a match to TRBD1. The CDR3 extends over 15 amino acids. Germline loops: CDR1 GTSNPN, CDR2 SVGIG (reference sequence). Germline trimming cut 3 bases from V and 2 bases from J; bases unmatched to any gene: 9. The CDR3 is CAWRGVDRSNTEAFF. CDR3 nucleotides: TGTGCCTGGAGGGGCGTGGACAGGTCCAACACTGAAGCTTTCTTT.

V is TRBV2 and J is TRBJ2-1; TRBD1 might be the D (6 bases). The CDR3 contains 15 residues. Germline lookup yields CDR1 SNHLY and CDR2 FYNNEI. V was shortened by 3 bases and J by 4 bases, with 13 bases between the two germline ends. The CDR3, as DNA: TGTGCCAGCAGTGAGGACACAGGGCTTTACAATGAGCAGTTCTTC. This gives the protein CASSEDTGLYNEQFF.

V usage is TRBV30 and J usage is TRBJ1-5; D ambiguous. The CDR3 has 12 residues. Germline V gives CDR1 GTSNPN, CDR2 SVGIG (reference sequence). Trimming stripped 8 bases from V and 2 bases from J, with 10 bases between. CDR3 bases: TGTGCCGCGGCCTTAGGCAATCAGCCCCAGCATTTT. Translation: CAAALGNQPQHF.

The gene calls are TRBV6-5 and TRBJ1-2; possible D gene TRBD1, 6 bases. The CDR3 is made up of 12 amino acids. V gave up 7 bases and J gave up 8 bases, with 14 bases separating them. The germline V gene has CDR1 MNHEY and CDR2 SVGAGI. The CDR3 DNA reads as TGTGCCAGCAAGGGGGGACTAGAAGGCTACACCTTC. Its protein is CASKGGLEGYTF.

The gene calls are TRBV7-8 and TRBJ2-1, with 8 bases that match TRBD2. The CDR3 length is 15 residues. Germline trimming cut 0 bases from V and 7 bases from J; bases unmatched to any gene: 5. Germline CDR1 SGHVS, CDR2 FQNEAQ. This CDR3 reads CASSLAGTRTNEQFF. Written as DNA, the CDR3 is TGTGCCAGCAGCTTAGCCGGGACTAGAACGAATGAGCAGTTCTTC.

The V and J genes are TRBV29-1 and TRBJ2-7, with D possibly matching TRBD1 (5 bases). The CDR3 covers 15 residues. The germline V gene has CDR1 SQVTM and CDR2 ANQGSEA. Deletions cut 0 bases from V and 6 bases from J, with 18 bases between. The CDR3 is CSVEEPRAHGFEQYV. The CDR3 bases are TGCAGCGTTGAAGAACCCAGGGCGCATGGATTCGAGCAGTACGTC.

The CDR3 nucleotides read TGTGCCAGCAGTGTGGACAGGGTAAACACCATATATTTT. Residues: CASSVDRVNTIYF. The J gene is TRBJ1-3, the V gene TRBV2, with 8 bases identical to TRBD1. This CDR3 has 13 residues. The germline V gene has CDR1 SNHLY and CDR2 FYNNEI. With 4 bases clipped from V and 6 bases from J, the junction kept 2 bases outside the gene matches.

The chain recombines TRBV3-1 (or the pseudogene TRBV3-2) with TRBJ1-6; D not certain. Germline CDR1 reads LGHDT; CDR2 reads YNNKEL (reference sequence). Trimming cost V 1 base and J 11 bases, with 12 bases left between them. The CDR3 loop spans 14 amino acids. DNA for the CDR3: TGTGCCAGCAGCCAAGTCAGCGGGGTGGCACCCCTCCACTTT. This translates into CASSQVSGVAPLHF.

V gene TRBV9 combines with J gene TRBJ1-2, with 7 nucleotides matching TRBD1. Germline loops: CDR1 SGDLS, CDR2 YYNGEE. CDR3 size: 12 residues. V lost 5 bases to trimming and J lost 6 bases; unmatched junction nucleotides: 4. CDR3 region: CASRGGRDGYTF. CDR3 sequence (DNA): TGTGCCAGCAGAGGGGGCAGGGATGGCTACACCTTC.

This chain connects TRBV6-5 to TRBJ1-6; 7 nucleotides line up with TRBD1. Germline loops: CDR1 MNHEY, CDR2 SVGAGI. Trimming took 6 bases from V and 5 from J; bases not matched to a gene: 4. The CDR3 is made up of 14 amino acids. The CDR3: CASSPGQNNSPLHF. The CDR3 nucleotides read TGTGCCAGCAGCCCGGGACAGAATAATTCACCCCTCCACTTT.

This clone was observed a handful of times. This chain joins TRBV28 and TRBJ1-5; perhaps TRBD1 as D (6 bases). CDR1 is MDHEN, CDR2 SYDVKM, per germline. Trimming removed 6 bases at V and 15 bases at J, with 15 bases between. The CDR3 is made up of 11 amino acids. This chain's CDR3 is CASRTTGSMHF. The CDR3 nucleotides are TGTGCCAGCAGGACGACAGGATCGATGCATTTT.

The chain joins TRBV30 to TRBJ1-6; TRBD1 matches at 7 bases. CDR3 length: 15 residues. V shed 0 bases, J shed 7 bases, and the junction held 6 bases outside the gene matches. Germline-derived CDR1 and CDR2 are GTSNPN and SVGIG (reference sequence). The CDR3 region has the DNA TGTGCCTGGAGTGTACAGGGGTTCGGGAATTCACCCCTCCACTTT. Residues: CAWSVQGFGNSPLHF.

The genes are TRBV6-5 and TRBJ1-6; 7 bases are a match to TRBD1. The trim removed 5 bases at V and 7 bases at J, leaving 5 bases unmatched. This CDR3 has 14 amino acids. Germline CDR1 reads MNHEY; CDR2 reads SVGAGI. The CDR3 reads CASSLTGKNSPLHF. CDR3 sequence (DNA): TGTGCCAGCAGTCTGACAGGGAAGAATTCACCCCTCCACTTT.

This clone was recorded a few times. V is TRBV14 and J is TRBJ1-3; the D gene is possibly TRBD1 (5 bases). There are 16 residues in the CDR3. Trimming removed 0 bases at V and 3 bases at J, with 12 bases between. Germline CDR1 reads SGHDN; CDR2 reads FVKESK. CDR3 in DNA: TGTGCCAGCAGCCAAGATGGGGCAGGGATTGGAAACACCATATATTTT. Residues: CASSQDGAGIGNTIYF. Based on the CDR3 plus reference TRBV14 and TRBJ1-3, the full variable domain is EAGVTQFPSHSVIEKGQTVTLRCDPISGHDNLYWYRRVMGKEIKFLLHFVKESKQDESGMPNNRFLAERTGGTYSTLKVQPAELEDSGVYFCASSQDGAGIGNTIYFGEGSWLTVV.